This T cell receptor (beta chain) was sequenced during a study of shared clonotypes between healthy human individuals (dated by TCRdb to 2018 to 2020). Turning to the overall study: The cohort comprised two women and a few men aged 18 to 49 years. Leukapheresis yielded between about 0.85 and 10 billion PBMCs per donor. To increase sequencing depth and limit assay-specific biases, different laboratories used diverse techniques to prepare libraries and sequence TCR repertoires. For each donor, three plates each were used for CD4 naive and CD4 memory, two plates were used for CD8 naive, and one plate was used for CD8 memory. To estimate repertoire size and how much clonotype sharing occurs between individuals, the study deeply sequenced the blood TCR repertoires of five or six healthy adults.

General study outcomes and caveats: Sampling was restricted to blood, and TCR repertoires in tissues likely differ from the TCR repertoires found in blood. The small number of donors limited the genetic and exposure-history diversity represented. Rarefaction of sorted-subset datasets indicated incomplete sequencing despite the large sequencing depth. About 5% of naive CD4, approximately 3.7% of naive CD8, roughly 2.4% of memory CD4, and around 0.42% of memory CD8 clonotypes were shared across four donors. Naive subsets generally had larger estimated clonotype richness than memory subsets. Pairwise subsampling led to the expectation that sequencing depth would affect the degree of clonotype sharing among donors. Clonotypes shared by all four sorted-subset donors showed higher generation probabilities than non-shared clonotypes.

CD8 naive samples consisted of CD45RO-negative cells that were positively selected for CCR7, yielding a CD45RA+CCR7+ population without TemRA cells. The donors were healthy, HIV-negative adults who had no recently reported acute infections or vaccinations. Every donor was a Caucasian adult living in Nashville, Tennessee, USA. Blood was obtained by leukapheresis, after which PBMCs were separated by Ficoll-Histopaque density gradient centrifugation and cryopreserved in liquid nitrogen vapor phase. Analytical flow cytometry was used to check the purity and quantity of each magnetically sorted T cell population. From each sorted fraction, genomic DNA was isolated and quantified by UV absorbance on a Nanodrop 2000c. This clone appeared a few times. Its antigen has not been determined. No much larger clone is present one base from it, and per-base qualities are unavailable. Using the deep immunoSEQ assay, TCR CDR3 regions were amplified from genomic DNA by multiplex PCR. For each cell subset, the extracted genomic DNA was distributed evenly across all wells of several immunoSEQ 96-well plates, and each plate served as one replicate. For sorted subsets, roughly 200 ng of genomic DNA, equivalent to some 30,000 T cell genomes, went into each replicate PCR. The purified libraries were quantified using a Qubit 3.0 fluorometer, sized with a Bioanalyzer 2100, and then quantified again using the KAPA Library Quantification kit. A separate single-read 150-cycle Illumina NextSeq 550 flow cell was used to sequence each immunoSEQ 96-well plate. Per the original workflow: Because the immunoSEQ output held only junctional sequences and lacked quality scores, the filtering could not match the filtering applied to full-length reads. Sequences were annotated with PyIR, a Python wrapper for IgBLAST v1.9, and V/J genes and CDR3 were assigned using IMGT germline references. Any read was removed if the V/J assignment was weak (E-value above 1e-6), the CDR3 was missing, or the read contained stop codons, out-of-frame junctions, or ambiguous translated residues. V3J clonotypes were defined as sequences sharing the same inferred V gene, J gene, and CDR3 amino acid sequence. To compute the percentage overlap between repertoires, the number of shared unique clonotypes was divided by the size of the smaller repertoire. RTK rarefaction, the Chao1 estimator, and Recon v2.1 estimates of unobserved clonotypes were used to assess repertoire richness. Generation probabilities for all TCRbeta clonotypes obtained by the gDNA method from several donors were computed using OLGA. In TCRdb, the immuneACCESS table is reduced to in-frame sequences with V and J assigned. These tables do not hold every clone; where another copy was compared, an unresolved V gene accounts for under half, and the others remain unexplained. The V and J calls and clone size come from that table; D and trimming were worked out from the DNA. The sample table shows about 650,000 clones, and roughly 95% are seen once. The biggest ten clones account for 0.095% to 0.12% of the sample.

The germline V gene encodes CDR1 SQVTM and CDR2 ANQGSEA. The CDR3 goes from the cysteine to the phenylalanine over 13 residues. CDR3 DNA is the only sequence kept; it has 39 bases, read in frame from the first base. Between the V and J ends, shortened by 7 bases and 4 bases respectively, the junction contains 16 bases. The chain was built from TRBV29-1 and TRBJ1-2; 5 matching bases give a weak D call of TRBD1. This TCR was recovered from a woman in her 30s in good health. Material: naive CD8+ T cells sorted from blood. Taken with the paper, the label for cell subset or site translates to: CD45RA+CCR7+. The sequence in DNA is TGCAGCGCCTCAACCGACGACAGCTATGGCTACACCTTC. The resulting protein is CSASTDDSYGYTF.